Following are 10 T cell receptor beta chains from one sample sequenced in a study of beta chain bispecific antibodies for T cell cancers. Study results and limitations: In these mixed samples, most targeted TRBV reads derived from the leukemia cell line.

Either OKT3 anti-CD3 antibody or CD3/CD28 beads expanded T cells from blood mononuclear cells over roughly 3 days. Their cognate antigens are unknown. TCRdb fed the 5' RACE reads into MiXCR, producing one record per CDR3 protein. The data show 7,500 to 10,000 distinct CDR3 sequences, 2% to 2.5% seen once. The sequenced sample was T cells from a healthy donor cultured with Jurkat leukemia cells, obtained from a culture containing an anti-CD19 bispecific antibody. The receptors here all came from a human donor in good health. Some clones in this sample may be carry-over from other donors' samples.

This clonotype was seen repeatedly, ten times or more. V usage is TRBV3-1 and J usage is TRBJ2-2; TRBD1 matches at 7 bases. This CDR3 spans 14 amino acids. The junction had 5 bases not matched to a gene; V was cut back by 4 bases and J by 6 bases. CDR1 is LGHDT, CDR2 YNNKEL, per germline (reference sequence). The CDR3 spells CASSRTGGAGELFF. DNA of the CDR3: TGTGCCAGCAGCCGGACAGGTGGGGCCGGGGAGCTGTTTTTT. The full variable domain, in which reference TRBV3-1 and TRBJ2-2 provide the parts outside the CDR3, is DTAVSQTPKYLVTQMGNDKSIKCEQNLGHDTMYWYKQDSKKFLKIMFSYNNKELIINETVPNRFSPKSPDKAHLNLHINSLELGDSAVYFCASSRTGGAGELFFGEGSRLTVL.

This clonotype came up many times. This sequence joins TRBV20-1 and TRBJ1-1; D unclear. CDR3 length: 16 amino acids. Trimming shortened V by 5 bases and J by 7 bases, and 26 bases separated the two germline ends. The V gene's germline CDR1 is DFQATT and CDR2 SNEGSKA (reference sequence). In DNA, the CDR3 is TGCAGTGCTCCCCAGGCCACCTCAGTGACGGGAAATGAAGCTTTCTTT. This codes for CSAPQATSVTGNEAFF.

Many counts were recorded for this clonotype. The J gene is TRBJ1-6, the V gene TRBV28; D call uncertain. Trimming took off 1 base at V and 11 bases at J, with 15 bases between the two ends. The length of the CDR3 is 15 residues. Germline lookup yields CDR1 MDHEN and CDR2 SYDVKM. The CDR3 reads CASSLSGGVMAPLHF. The CDR3 bases are TGTGCCAGCAGTTTATCAGGCGGTGTAATGGCACCCCTCCACTTT.

This clonotype was detected ten times or more. J is TRBJ1-5 and V is TRBV29-1; D uncertain. The CDR3 contains 12 residues. Germline V gene data show CDR1 as SQVTM and CDR2 as ANQGSEA. V dropped 4 bases and J dropped 1 base, with 5 bases sitting between them. The CDR3 region is CSVGFSNQPQHF. CDR3 nucleotide sequence: TGCAGCGTTGGGTTCAGCAATCAGCCCCAGCATTTT.

This clonotype showed up many times. The chain combines TRBV27 with TRBJ2-5; 13 positions agree with TRBD2. Germline V gene data show CDR1 as MNHEY and CDR2 as SMNVEV (reference sequence). The CDR3 is made up of 16 amino acids. J was trimmed by 3 bases and V by 0 bases; bases with no gene match: 1. The CDR3: CASSLSTSGGEETQYF. The CDR3 DNA reads as TGTGCCAGCAGTTTATCAACTAGCGGGGGGGAAGAGACCCAGTACTTC.

In its sample, this clonotype was seen many times. J is TRBJ1-5 and V is TRBV7-2, with unresolved D. The CDR3 spans 15 residues. CDR1 is SGHTA and CDR2 is FQGNSA in the germline V gene. V was trimmed by 2 bases and J by 0 bases, leaving 8 bases between them. The CDR3 DNA reads as TGTGCCAGCAGCTTAAGAGGGTTTAGCAATCAGCCCCAGCATTTT. Its translation is CASSLRGFSNQPQHF.

Ten or more counts support this clonotype. CDR3 region: CASSPLGQDAYEQYF. In DNA, the CDR3 is TGTGCCAGCTCACCACTGGGACAGGATGCCTACGAGCAGTACTTC. The chain is built from TRBV18 and TRBJ2-7; 8 positions match TRBD1. With 1 base clipped from V and 2 bases from J, the junction kept 4 bases outside the gene matches. This CDR3 region has 15 residues. From germline, CDR1 is KGHSH and CDR2 LQKENI.

This clonotype is medium-sized (0.01 to 0.1%) by share. This chain links TRBV21-1 with TRBJ2-3; the table calls TRBD1, which could not be checked here. TRBV21-1 constitutes a pseudogene. The CDR3 contains 17 residues. CDR3 DNA: TGTGCCAGCAGCCGGACGGAGGGGGGAAGTAGCACAGATACGCAGTATTTT. Encoded protein: CASSRTEGGSSTDTQYF.

There are many counts of this clonotype. The rearrangement uses TRBV19 and TRBJ2-7; perhaps D is TRBD1 or TRBD2 (5 bases each). The CDR3 has 14 amino acids. Germline-derived CDR1 and CDR2 are LNHDA and SQIVND (reference sequence). Trimming cost V 3 bases and J 1 base, with 10 bases left between them. DNA for the CDR3: TGTGCCAGTAGTATGACGGGACCTTCCTACGAGCAGTACTTC. It specifies CASSMTGPSYEQYF.

This clonotype was observed at least ten times. This chain uses TRBV24-1 with TRBJ2-5; D might be TRBD2 (6 bases). The CDR3 totals 14 residues. The germline V and J ends were trimmed by 3 bases and 0 bases, with 7 bases remaining between them. Germline loops: CDR1 KGHDR, CDR2 SFDVKD. The chain's CDR3 is CATSDGDYQETQYF. The CDR3 DNA reads TGTGCCACCAGTGATGGGGACTACCAAGAGACCCAGTACTTC.